This entry describes one T cell receptor (beta chain). TCRdb reprocessed the PCR reads via MiXCR and lists one record per CDR3 protein. The sample carries more than 70,000 distinct CDR3 sequences, 48% recorded once. This entry belongs to a study of CDR3 diversity in severe acne. Deletions cut 8 bases from V and 3 bases from J, with 9 bases between. This CDR3 contains 12 residues. The germline gives CDR1 MGHDK, CDR2 SYGVNS. The sequencing sample was made of blood. The chain recombines TRBV25-1 with TRBJ2-3; D perhaps matches TRBD2 (5 bases). The sequence was obtained from a male donor in good health, serving as a control. CDR3 sequence: CASSRGTDTQYF. The CDR3 region has the DNA TGTGCCAGCTCCCGGGGAACAGATACGCAGTATTTT.